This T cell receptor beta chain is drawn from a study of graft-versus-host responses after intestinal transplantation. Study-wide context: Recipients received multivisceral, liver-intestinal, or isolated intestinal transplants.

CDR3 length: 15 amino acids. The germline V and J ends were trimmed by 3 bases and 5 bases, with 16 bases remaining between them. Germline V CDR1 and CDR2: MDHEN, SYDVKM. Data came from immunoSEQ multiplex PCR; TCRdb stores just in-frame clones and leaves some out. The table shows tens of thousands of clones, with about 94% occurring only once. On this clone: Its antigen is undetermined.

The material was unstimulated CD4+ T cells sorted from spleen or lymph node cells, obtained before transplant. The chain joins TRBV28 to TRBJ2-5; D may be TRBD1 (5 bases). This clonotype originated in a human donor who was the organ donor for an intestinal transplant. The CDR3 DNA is TGTGCCAGCAGTTTCCTTTCTAGGGGAAAGGAGACCCAGTACTTC. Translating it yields CASSFLSRGKETQYF.